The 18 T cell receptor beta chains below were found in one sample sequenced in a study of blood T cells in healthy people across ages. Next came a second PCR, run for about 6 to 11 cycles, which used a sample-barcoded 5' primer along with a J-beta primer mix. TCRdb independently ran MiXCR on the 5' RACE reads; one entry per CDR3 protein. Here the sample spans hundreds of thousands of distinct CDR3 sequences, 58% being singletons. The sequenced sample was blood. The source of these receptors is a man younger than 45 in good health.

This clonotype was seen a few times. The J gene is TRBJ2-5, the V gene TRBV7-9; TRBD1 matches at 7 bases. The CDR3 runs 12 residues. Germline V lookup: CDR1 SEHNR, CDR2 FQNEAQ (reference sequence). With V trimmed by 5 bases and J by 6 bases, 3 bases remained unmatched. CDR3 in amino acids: CASSEGQKTQYF. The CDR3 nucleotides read TGTGCCAGCAGCGAGGGACAGAAGACCCAGTACTTC.

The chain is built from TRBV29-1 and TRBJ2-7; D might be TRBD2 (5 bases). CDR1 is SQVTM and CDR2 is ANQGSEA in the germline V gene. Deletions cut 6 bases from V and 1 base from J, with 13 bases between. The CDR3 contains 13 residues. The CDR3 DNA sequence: TGCAGCGTGAGCACTAGTTCGTCCTACGAGCAGTACTTC. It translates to CSVSTSSSYEQYF.

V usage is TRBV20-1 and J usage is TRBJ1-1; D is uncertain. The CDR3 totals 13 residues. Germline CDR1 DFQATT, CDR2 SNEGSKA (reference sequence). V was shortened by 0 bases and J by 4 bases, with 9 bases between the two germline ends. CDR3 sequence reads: CSARDPTRTEAFF. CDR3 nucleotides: TGCAGTGCTAGAGACCCCACGCGCACTGAAGCTTTCTTT.

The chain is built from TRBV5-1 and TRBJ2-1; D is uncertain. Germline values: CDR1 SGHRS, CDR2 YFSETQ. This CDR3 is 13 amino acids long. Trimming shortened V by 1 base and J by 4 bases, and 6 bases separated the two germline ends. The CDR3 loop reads CASSLWGYNEQFF. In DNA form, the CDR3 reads TGCGCCAGCAGCTTGTGGGGTTACAATGAGCAGTTCTTC.

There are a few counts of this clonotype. The CDR3 is CATSDSRQYGYTF. Written as DNA, the CDR3 is TGTGCCACCAGTGATTCAAGACAGTATGGCTACACCTTC. This chain uses TRBV24-1 with TRBJ1-2; maybe TRBD1 (5 bases). Trimming cost V 2 bases and J 5 bases, with 8 bases left between them. CDR3 size: 13 residues. Germline CDR1 is KGHDR and CDR2 is SFDVKD.

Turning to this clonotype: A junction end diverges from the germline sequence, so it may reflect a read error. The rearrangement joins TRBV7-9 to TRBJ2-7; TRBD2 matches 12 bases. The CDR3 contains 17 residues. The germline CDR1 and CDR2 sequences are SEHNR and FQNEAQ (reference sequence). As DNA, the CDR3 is TGTGCCAGCAGCGCAAGGGGACTAGCGGGCATAACCTACGGGCAGTACTTC. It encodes CASSARGLAGITYGQYF.

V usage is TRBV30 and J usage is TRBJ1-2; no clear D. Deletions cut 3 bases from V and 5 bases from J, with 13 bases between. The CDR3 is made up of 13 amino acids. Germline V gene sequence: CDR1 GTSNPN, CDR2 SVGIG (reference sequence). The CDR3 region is CAWRGRLPYGYTF. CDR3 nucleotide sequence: TGTGCCTGGAGAGGCAGGCTTCCTTATGGCTACACCTTC.

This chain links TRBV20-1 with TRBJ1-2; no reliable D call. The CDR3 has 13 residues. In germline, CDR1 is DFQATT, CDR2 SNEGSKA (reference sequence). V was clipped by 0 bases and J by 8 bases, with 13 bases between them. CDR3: CSARDGFRQGYTF. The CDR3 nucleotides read TGCAGTGCTAGAGACGGATTTCGGCAGGGCTACACCTTC.

CDR3 nucleotide sequence: TGTGCCAGCAGTGAAGACAGCTACCAAGAGACCCAGTACTTC. It yields the protein CASSEDSYQETQYF. This chain links TRBV2 with TRBJ2-5; D call uncertain. Germline CDR1 and CDR2: SNHLY and FYNNEI. V was pared by 1 base and J by 0 bases, with 6 bases between. The CDR3 is 14 residues long.

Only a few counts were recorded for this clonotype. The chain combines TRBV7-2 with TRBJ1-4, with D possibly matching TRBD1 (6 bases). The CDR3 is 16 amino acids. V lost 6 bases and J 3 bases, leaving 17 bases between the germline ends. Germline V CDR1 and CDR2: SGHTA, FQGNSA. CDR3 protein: CASSLQGAPPNEKLFF. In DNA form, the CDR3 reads TGTGCCAGCAGTCTACAGGGAGCCCCCCCTAATGAAAAACTGTTTTTT.

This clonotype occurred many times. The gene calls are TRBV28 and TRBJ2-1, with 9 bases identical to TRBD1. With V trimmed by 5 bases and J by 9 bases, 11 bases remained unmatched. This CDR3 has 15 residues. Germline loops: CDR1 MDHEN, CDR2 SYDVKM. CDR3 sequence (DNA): TGTGCCAGCAGTAGTTCGGGACAGGGAAGGGCTGAGCAGTTCTTC. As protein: CASSSSGQGRAEQFF. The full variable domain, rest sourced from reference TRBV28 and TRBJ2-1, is DVKVTQSSRYLVKRTGEKVFLECVQDMDHENMFWYRQDPGLGLRLIYFSYDVKMKEKGDIPEGYSVSREKKERFSLILESASTNQTSMYLCASSSSGQGRAEQFFGPGTRLTVL.

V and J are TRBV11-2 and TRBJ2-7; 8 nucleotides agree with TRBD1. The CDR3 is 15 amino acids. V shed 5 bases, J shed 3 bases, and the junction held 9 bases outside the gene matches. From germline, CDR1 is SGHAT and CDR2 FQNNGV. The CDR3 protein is CASSPQTGANYEQYF. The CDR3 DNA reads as TGTGCCAGCAGCCCTCAGACAGGGGCCAACTACGAGCAGTACTTC. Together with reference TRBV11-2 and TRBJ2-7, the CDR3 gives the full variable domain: EAGVAQSPRYKIIEKRQSVAFWCNPISGHATLYWYQQILGQGPKLLIQFQNNGVVDDSQLPKDRFSAERLKGVDSTLKIQPAKLEDSAVYLCASSPQTGANYEQYFGPGTRLTVT.

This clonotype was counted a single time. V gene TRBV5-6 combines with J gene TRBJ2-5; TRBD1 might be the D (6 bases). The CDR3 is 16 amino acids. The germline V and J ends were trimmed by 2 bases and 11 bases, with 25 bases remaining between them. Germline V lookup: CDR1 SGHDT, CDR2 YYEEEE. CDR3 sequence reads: CASSFPGEGLDNEQYF. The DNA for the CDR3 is TGTGCCAGCAGCTTCCCAGGGGAAGGGTTGGACAATGAGCAGTACTTC.

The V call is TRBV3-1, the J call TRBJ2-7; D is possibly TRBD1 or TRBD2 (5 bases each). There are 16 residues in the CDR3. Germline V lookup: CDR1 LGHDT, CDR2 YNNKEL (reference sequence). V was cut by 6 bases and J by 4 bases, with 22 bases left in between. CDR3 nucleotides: TGTGCCAGCAGTCTTAGAGGGGCCTACACCAGTTACGAGCAGTACTTC. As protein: CASSLRGAYTSYEQYF.

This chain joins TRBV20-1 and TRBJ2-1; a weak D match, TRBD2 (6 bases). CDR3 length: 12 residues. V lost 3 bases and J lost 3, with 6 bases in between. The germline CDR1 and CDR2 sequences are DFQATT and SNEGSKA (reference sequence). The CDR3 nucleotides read TGCAGTGCTAGGGAGGGCTACAATGAGCAGTTCTTC. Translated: CSAREGYNEQFF.

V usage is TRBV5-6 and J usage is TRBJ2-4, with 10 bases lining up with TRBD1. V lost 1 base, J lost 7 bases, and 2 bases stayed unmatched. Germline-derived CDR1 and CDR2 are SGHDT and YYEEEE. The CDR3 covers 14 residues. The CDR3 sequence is CASSLLDRGNIQYF. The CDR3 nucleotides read TGTGCCAGCAGCTTGTTGGACAGGGGGAACATTCAGTACTTC. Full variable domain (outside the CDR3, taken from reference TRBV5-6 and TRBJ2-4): DAGVTQSPTHLIKTRGQQVTLRCSPKSGHDTVSWYQQALGQGPQFIFQYYEEEERQRGNFPDRFSGHQFPNYSSELNVNALLLGDSALYLCASSLLDRGNIQYFGAGTRLSVL.

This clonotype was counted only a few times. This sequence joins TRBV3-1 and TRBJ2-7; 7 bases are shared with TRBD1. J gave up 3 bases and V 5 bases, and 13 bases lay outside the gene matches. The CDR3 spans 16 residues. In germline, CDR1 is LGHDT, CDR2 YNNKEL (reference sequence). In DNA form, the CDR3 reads TGTGCCAGCAGCACCCACGCTTGGACAGGCAACTACGAGCAGTACTTC. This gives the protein CASSTHAWTGNYEQYF.

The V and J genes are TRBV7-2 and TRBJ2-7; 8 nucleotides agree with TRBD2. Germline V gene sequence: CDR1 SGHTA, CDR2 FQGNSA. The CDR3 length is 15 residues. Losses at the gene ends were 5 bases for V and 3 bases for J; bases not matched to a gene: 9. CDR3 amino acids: CASSPWGSGGYEQYF. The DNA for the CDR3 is TGTGCCAGCAGCCCATGGGGGAGCGGGGGCTACGAGCAGTACTTC.